These 11 T cell receptor beta chains were all obtained from the same sample, sequenced in a study of naive and memory T cell subsets. Both TRBC1 and TRBC2 were covered by a beta constant-region primer of two equimolar oligonucleotides. From the UMI-ligation and nested PCR reads, TCRdb called clonotypes with MiXCR, one entry per CDR3 protein. Of about 35,000 distinct CDR3 sequences in the sample, approximately 12% are singletons; the top ten hold 22%. Sequencing was done on a sample of effector memory CD4+ T cells from blood. The subset: effector memory, CD45RA- CD27-. These receptor sequences come from a human donor in good health.

This clonotype was seen repeatedly, ten times or more. V is TRBV20-1 and J is TRBJ2-2, with 11 bases identical to TRBD2. This CDR3 region has 16 residues. Germline CDR1 reads DFQATT; CDR2 reads SNEGSKA (reference sequence). With V trimmed by 3 bases and J by 5 bases, 8 bases remained unmatched. The CDR3 spells CSASTLAGGGTGELFF. As DNA, the CDR3 is TGCAGTGCTAGTACCCTAGCGGGAGGAGGGACCGGGGAGCTGTTTTTT.

V is TRBV28 and J is TRBJ2-5; D may correspond to TRBD1 or TRBD2 (6 bases each). Trimming shortened V by 5 bases and J by 5 bases, and 12 bases separated the two germline ends. This CDR3 comprises 13 residues. The V gene's germline CDR1 is MDHEN and CDR2 SYDVKM. CDR3 amino acids: CASSPQGRETQYF. In DNA form, the CDR3 reads TGTGCCAGCAGTCCTCAGGGGAGGGAGACCCAGTACTTC.

This clonotype was observed a handful of times. CDR3 bases: TGCAGCGTTGGTTCCGGAGCCGGGGAGCTGTTTTTT. Its translation is CSVGSGAGELFF. The chain has TRBV29-1 and TRBJ2-2; D is ambiguous. The V and J ends lost 4 bases and 6 bases respectively, with 9 bases between them. This CDR3 is built from 12 residues. CDR1 and CDR2 (germline): SQVTM, ANQGSEA.

This clonotype appeared a few times. The chain carries TRBV5-5 and TRBJ2-5, with D maybe TRBD2 (5 bases). Trimming took off 3 bases at V and 3 bases at J, with 12 bases between the two ends. This CDR3 contains 14 residues. From germline, CDR1 is SGHKS and CDR2 YYEKEE (reference sequence). The CDR3 loop reads CASSSRGKEETQYF. As DNA, the CDR3 is TGTGCCAGCAGCTCACGAGGGAAGGAAGAGACCCAGTACTTC.

Ten or more counts support this clonotype. The chain couples TRBV20-1 to TRBJ2-6; D is undetermined. Deletions cut 6 bases from V and 1 base from J, with 10 bases between. This CDR3 has 14 residues. The germline V gene has CDR1 DFQATT and CDR2 SNEGSKA (reference sequence). Written as DNA, the CDR3 is TGCAGTGCGGAATTTAGGTCTGGGGCCAACGTCCTGACTTTC. The encoded protein is CSAEFRSGANVLTF.

This clonotype came up a few times. The V gene is TRBV5-1, the J gene TRBJ2-3; 10 nucleotides match TRBD2. The CDR3 spans 16 residues. The V and J ends lost 4 bases and 6 bases, in that order; junction bases with no gene match: 11. CDR1 and CDR2 (germline): SGHRS, YFSETQ. CDR3 amino acids: CASSIWSSGRLDTQYF. The DNA for the CDR3 is TGCGCCAGCAGCATTTGGAGTAGCGGGAGGCTTGATACGCAGTATTTT.

The V call is TRBV5-4, the J call TRBJ1-2; possible D gene TRBD1, 5 bases. The CDR3 has 14 residues. Trimming left V 2 bases short and J 8 bases short, with 16 bases between. Germline lookup yields CDR1 SGHNT and CDR2 YYREEE (reference sequence). The CDR3 spells CASSFFQGLGGYTF. In DNA form, the CDR3 reads TGTGCCAGCAGCTTTTTCCAGGGACTAGGGGGCTACACCTTC. The full variable domain, in which reference TRBV5-4 and TRBJ1-2 provide the parts outside the CDR3, is ETGVTQSPTHLIKTRGQQVTLRCSSQSGHNTVSWYQQALGQGPQFIFQYYREEENGRGNFPPRFSGLQFPNYSSELNVNALELDDSALYLCASSFFQGLGGYTFGSGTRLTVV.

This clonotype occurred many times. The chain links TRBV7-3 to TRBJ2-7, with unresolved D. CDR1 and CDR2 (germline): SGHTA, FQGTGA. The CDR3 sequence is 12 residues long. V was pared by 2 bases and J by 5 bases, with 7 bases between. The CDR3 DNA reads as TGTGCCAGCAGCTTAGGTAGTAACGAGCAGTACTTC. Translated: CASSLGSNEQYF.

The V gene is TRBV19, the J gene TRBJ2-7; D may be TRBD2 (6 bases). The V gene lost 0 bases and the J gene lost 0 bases, with 24 bases spanning the gap. Germline V gene lookup returns CDR1 LNHDA and CDR2 SQIVND (reference sequence). The CDR3 is made up of 20 amino acids. The CDR3 sequence is CASSIDPLGGSGLSSYEQYF. The CDR3 DNA reads TGTGCCAGTAGTATAGATCCCCTAGGTGGATCGGGACTCAGCTCCTACGAGCAGTACTTC.

The CDR3 is CASSQDPSGGQYF. Written as DNA, the CDR3 is TGCGCCAGCAGCCAAGATCCGAGTGGTGGCCAGTACTTC. This chain joins TRBV4-3 and TRBJ2-7; D gene ambiguous. Trimming took off 0 bases at V and 10 bases at J, with 13 bases between the two ends. Germline V gene sequence: CDR1 LGHNA, CDR2 YSLEER. There are 13 residues in the CDR3.

By share, this clonotype ranks as medium-sized. The CDR3: CASSGVGGGTDTQYF. The DNA of the CDR3 is TGCGCCAGCAGTGGGGTAGGGGGTGGCACAGATACGCAGTATTTT. The chain couples TRBV10-2 to TRBJ2-3; TRBD1 is a possible D gene (6 bases). Germline V gives CDR1 WSHSY, CDR2 SAAADI. The CDR3 loop spans 15 amino acids. Trimming cost V 4 bases and J 1 base, with 12 bases left between them.